Presented here are 22 T cell receptor beta chains from one specimen sequenced in a study of control samples from healthy donors and cancer patients (dated by TCRdb to 2020 to 2022). Library preparation was by the immunoSEQ multiplex PCR assay. TCRdb mirrors the immuneACCESS table, restricted to in-frame sequences. Some clones are absent from its copies; in checked studies, under half trace to an unresolved V gene, and the reason for the others is unknown. This sample is represented by just under 150,000 clones; around 90% of them were singletons. Approximately 3.4% of the sample is held by the ten biggest clonotypes. Specimen: blood. These receptors were obtained from a man aged 25-45 years in good health.

The rearrangement uses TRBV4-2 and TRBJ2-3; D possibly corresponds to TRBD2 (7 bases). This CDR3 is 17 amino acids long. V lost 0 bases and J lost 1, with 14 bases in between. Germline-derived CDR1 and CDR2 are LGHNA and YNFKEQ. CDR3 bases: TGTGCCAGCAGCCAAGACGAGTCGGGGGGCCGCACAGATACGCAGTATTTT. It encodes CASSQDESGGRTDTQYF.

The chain joins TRBV18 to TRBJ1-5, with a possible D match to TRBD1 (5 bases). CDR1 is KGHSH and CDR2 is LQKENI in the germline V gene. V shed 6 bases and J shed 3 bases, with 15 bases lying between them. CDR3 length: 15 amino acids. The CDR3 here is CASSPRGGDNQPQHF. Written as DNA, the CDR3 is TGTGCCAGCTCTCCTCGGGGGGGTGACAATCAGCCCCAGCATTTT.

The J gene is TRBJ2-7, the V gene TRBV7-2; no definite D call. Trimming stripped 5 bases from V and 2 bases from J, with 13 bases between. This CDR3 has 14 amino acids. Germline V gene lookup returns CDR1 SGHTA and CDR2 FQGNSA. The CDR3 bases are TGTGCCAGCAGCCCCCAGCGCCCCCCCTACGAGCAGTACTTC. Its translation: CASSPQRPPYEQYF.

This clone has only one observation. V gene TRBV2 combines with J gene TRBJ1-5; possible D gene TRBD1, 6 bases. This CDR3 has 16 amino acids. V lost 4 bases to trimming and J lost 0 bases, with 13 bases between them. Germline lookup yields CDR1 SNHLY and CDR2 FYNNEI. The CDR3 bases are TGTGCCAGCAGTGTCCAGGGGTCGTATAGCAATCAGCCCCAGCATTTT. Protein product: CASSVQGSYSNQPQHF.

CDR3 in amino acids: CASSPRSVASGNTIYF. The CDR3 DNA reads as TGTGCCAGCAGTCCCAGGTCAGTGGCGAGTGGAAACACCATATATTTT. The chain carries TRBV2 and TRBJ1-3; D is unresolved. The length of the CDR3 is 16 residues. V was clipped by 5 bases and J by 3 bases, with 17 bases between them. Looked up from germline, CDR1 is SNHLY and CDR2 is FYNNEI. Filled out from reference TRBV2 and TRBJ1-3, the complete variable domain reads EPEVTQTPSHQVTQMGQEVILRCVPISNHLYFYWYRQILGQKVEFLVSFYNNEISEKSEIFDDQFSVERPDGSNFTLKIRSTKLEDSAMYFCASSPRSVASGNTIYFGEGSWLTVV.

The J gene is TRBJ2-2, the V gene TRBV6-6; no reliable D call. The V gene's germline CDR1 is MNHNY and CDR2 SVGAGI (reference sequence). This CDR3 is built from 15 residues. Trimming removed 2 bases at V and 7 bases at J, with 14 bases between. CDR3 bases: TGTGCCAGCAGTTACCTGCCCCGGTCGGGCGGGGAGCTGTTTTTT. Amino acids: CASSYLPRSGGELFF.

This clone came up once. CDR3 sequence reads: CAWSPGGTYGYTF. Written as DNA, the CDR3 is TGTGCCTGGAGCCCAGGGGGGACCTATGGCTACACCTTC. V gene TRBV30 combines with J gene TRBJ1-2; TRBD1 agrees at 7 bases. Trimming took 3 bases from V and 4 from J; bases not matched to a gene: 5. CDR3 length: 13 residues. The germline V gene has CDR1 GTSNPN and CDR2 SVGIG (reference sequence). Variable domain in full (rest from reference TRBV30 and TRBJ1-2): SQTIHQWPATLVQPVGSPLSLECTVEGTSNPNLYWYRQAAGRGLQLLFYSVGIGQISSEVPQNLSASRPQDRQFILSSKKLLLSDSGFYLCAWSPGGTYGYTFGSGTRLTVV.

The chain carries TRBV27 and TRBJ1-1; 10 nucleotides line up with TRBD1. The CDR3 is 15 residues long. CDR1 MNHEY and CDR2 SMNVEV come from the germline V gene (reference sequence). J was trimmed by 4 bases and V by 6 bases; bases with no gene match: 8. CDR3 coding DNA: TGTGCCAGCAGGGACCCCGGGACAGGGGTCACTGAAGCTTTCTTT. This codes for CASRDPGTGVTEAFF.

The chain has TRBV5-6 and TRBJ1-5; tentative D call: TRBD1 (6 bases). There are 16 residues in the CDR3. Trimming left V 4 bases short and J 4 bases short, with 18 bases between. The V gene's germline CDR1 is SGHDT and CDR2 YYEEEE. The CDR3 loop reads CASSHAGVRLNQPQHF. CDR3 nucleotides: TGTGCCAGCAGCCATGCAGGGGTGAGGTTGAATCAGCCCCAGCATTTT.

The chain combines TRBV5-5 with TRBJ1-1; D is perhaps TRBD1 (5 bases). The CDR3 sequence is 17 residues long. Germline-derived CDR1 and CDR2 are SGHKS and YYEKEE (reference sequence). V was cut by 4 bases and J by 3 bases, with 22 bases left in between. The CDR3 spells CASSPPVGQGRYTEAFF. CDR3 DNA sequence: TGTGCCAGCAGCCCCCCCGTTGGTCAGGGTAGGTACACTGAAGCTTTCTTT.

The V gene is TRBV10-3, the J gene TRBJ2-3; TRBD2 agrees at 13 bases. V gave up 2 bases and J gave up 5 bases; unmatched junction bases: 4. The CDR3 spans 16 residues. Per the germline V gene, CDR1 is ENHRY and CDR2 is SYGVKD. The CDR3: CAISERTSGGRDTQYF. In DNA, the CDR3 is TGTGCCATCAGTGAGAGGACTAGCGGGGGTCGAGATACGCAGTATTTT.

V usage is TRBV29-1 and J usage is TRBJ1-1; D possibly corresponds to TRBD1 (5 bases). Germline CDR1 SQVTM, CDR2 ANQGSEA. The V gene lost 4 bases and the J gene lost 3 bases, with 9 bases spanning the gap. The CDR3 is made up of 12 amino acids. CDR3 in amino acids: CSVGDSYTEAFF. CDR3 sequence (DNA): TGCAGCGTTGGCGACAGTTACACTGAAGCTTTCTTT.

This sequence joins TRBV28 and TRBJ1-1, with no clear D. This CDR3 has 13 amino acids. V lost 5 bases and J lost 2, with 9 bases in between. Germline values: CDR1 MDHEN, CDR2 SYDVKM. The CDR3 spells CASSPESNTEAFF. The DNA for the CDR3 is TGTGCCAGCAGTCCCGAGAGTAACACTGAAGCTTTCTTT.

The CDR3 is CASSDPGQGLGAFF. The CDR3 DNA is TGTGCCAGCAGTGACCCCGGACAGGGTTTGGGCGCTTTCTTT. V usage is TRBV2 and J usage is TRBJ1-1; 8 bases map to TRBD1. CDR1 and CDR2 (germline): SNHLY, FYNNEI. The CDR3 totals 14 residues. Trimming cost V 3 bases and J 11 bases; bases outside gene matches: 11. The full variable domain, completed using reference TRBV2 and TRBJ1-1, is EPEVTQTPSHQVTQMGQEVILRCVPISNHLYFYWYRQILGQKVEFLVSFYNNEISEKSEIFDDQFSVERPDGSNFTLKIRSTKLEDSAMYFCASSDPGQGLGAFFGQGTRLTVV.

This clone has more than one count but fewer than ten. The rearrangement joins TRBV6-1 to TRBJ1-5; D is uncertain. Looked up from germline, CDR1 is MNHNS and CDR2 is SASEGT. The CDR3 is made up of 14 amino acids. Trimming took 0 bases from V and 3 from J, leaving 6 bases between them. CDR3 protein: CASSEAGFNQPQHF. DNA of the CDR3: TGTGCCAGCAGTGAAGCCGGGTTCAATCAGCCCCAGCATTTT.

The rearrangement links TRBV30 to TRBJ1-2, with a possible D match to TRBD1 (6 bases). This CDR3 has 14 amino acids. V gave up 1 base and J gave up 8 bases, with 17 bases separating them. The germline gives CDR1 GTSNPN, CDR2 SVGIG (reference sequence). Here the CDR3 reads CAWSEPPGRGGYTF. The CDR3 coding sequence is TGTGCCTGGAGTGAACCCCCAGGGAGGGGGGGCTACACCTTC. The complete variable domain, with remaining parts taken from reference TRBV30 and TRBJ1-2, reads SQTIHQWPATLVQPVGSPLSLECTVEGTSNPNLYWYRQAAGRGLQLLFYSVGIGQISSEVPQNLSASRPQDRQFILSSKKLLLSDSGFYLCAWSEPPGRGGYTFGSGTRLTVV.

V usage is TRBV5-1 and J usage is TRBJ1-3; TRBD1 aligns across 12 bases. J was trimmed by 4 bases and V by 2 bases; bases with no gene match: 4. Germline-derived CDR1 and CDR2 are SGHRS and YFSETQ. The CDR3 covers 16 residues. The CDR3 coding sequence is TGCGCCAGCAGCTTTGGGACAGGGGGCGCGGGAAACACCATATATTTT. Residues: CASSFGTGGAGNTIYF.

V usage is TRBV28 and J usage is TRBJ2-1; TRBD1 aligns across 8 bases. CDR3 length: 15 amino acids. Germline values: CDR1 MDHEN, CDR2 SYDVKM. V trimming: 3 bases; J trimming: 2 bases; junction bases outside the gene matches: 3. This chain's CDR3 is CASSFNRGAYNEQFF. The CDR3 bases are TGTGCCAGCAGTTTCAACAGGGGGGCCTACAATGAGCAGTTCTTC.

The chain recombines TRBV13 with TRBJ2-3; 11 positions agree with TRBD2. V lost 4 bases, J lost 4 bases, and 7 bases stayed unmatched. From germline, CDR1 is PRHDT and CDR2 FYEKMQ (reference sequence). This CDR3 is built from 16 residues. In nucleotides, the CDR3 is TGTGCCAGCAGCTCTAAGACTAGCGGGGTTCCAGATACGCAGTATTTT. Translated: CASSSKTSGVPDTQYF.

V and J are TRBV21-1 and TRBJ1-4. TRBV21-1 is given as a pseudogene. The CDR3 is 15 amino acids. The CDR3 region is CASSMTGIHNEKLFF. CDR3 coding DNA: TGTGCCAGCAGCATGACCGGGATACATAATGAAAAACTGTTTTTT.

The chain couples TRBV3-1 (or the pseudogene TRBV3-2) to TRBJ2-3, with 8 bases fitting TRBD1. Losses at the gene ends were 4 bases for V and 0 bases for J; bases not matched to a gene: 12. The CDR3 spans 18 residues. Germline CDR1 LGHDT, CDR2 YNNKEL (reference sequence). As DNA, the CDR3 is TGTGCCAGCAGCCCAAAACGGACAGGGAAGGTTAGCACAGATACGCAGTATTTT. Its protein product is CASSPKRTGKVSTDTQYF.

The chain has TRBV6-5 and TRBJ1-2; maybe TRBD1 (6 bases). The germline V gene has CDR1 MNHEY and CDR2 SVGAGI. The CDR3 is 12 residues long. Trimming cost V 6 bases and J 5 bases, with 10 bases left between them. CDR3 nucleotides: TGTGCCAGCAGCGGACAGACTTATGGCTACACCTTC. It yields the protein CASSGQTYGYTF.